One T cell receptor beta chain is described in this entry. CDR3 length: 16 amino acids. V lost 6 bases to trimming and J lost 4 bases; unmatched junction nucleotides: 12. Germline V gene lookup returns CDR1 LNHDA and CDR2 SQIVND (reference sequence). This entry is derived from a study of blood T cell repertoires in COVID-19. Study in general: Spain, Italy and the United States supplied samples that represented acute and convalescent COVID-19. PBMCs, B-cell-depleted T cells, or T cells were the source of the cDNA or gDNA that made up the material.

How the authors handled the data: It was from reference gene primer amplification that nucleated cell counts were estimated. Clones were sequenced by immunoSEQ multiplex PCR, and TCRdb holds only the in-frame ones, with some missing. That table gives V, J and clone size, and the DNA gave D and trimming. The sample has tens of thousands of clones, around 89% seen once. The rearrangement links TRBV19 to TRBJ2-1, with 7 bases that match TRBD2. The source is a human donor in a cohort sampled during active COVID-19. Material for sequencing was peripheral blood. The CDR3 DNA reads TGTGCCAGTAGCCCCCCAACTAGCGCCGGGTACAATGAGCAGTTCTTC. This sequence encodes CASSPPTSAGYNEQFF.